The TCR beta chain described here comes from a study of T cells in localized non-small cell lung cancer. Trimming cost V 0 bases and J 0 bases; bases outside gene matches: 4. The CDR3 has 18 amino acids. Germline V lookup: CDR1 SGHAT, CDR2 FQNNGV. The assay was immunoSEQ multiplex PCR, and TCRdb's table has in-frame clones only and misses some. The data show tens of thousands of clones, around 90% seen once. Of note for this clone: Its target is unknown.

Overall study findings and caveats: Adjacent lung held a median roughly 50 of the top 100 tumor clones. T cell clonality was highest in uninvolved adjacent lung, above tumor.

Sequences were derived from peripheral blood, sampled before any cancer treatment. The J gene is TRBJ1-4, the V gene TRBV11-2; TRBD1 aligns across 10 bases. This clonotype was obtained from a woman aged 35 to 69 with stage I lung adenocarcinoma. The CDR3 region is CASSLDRDRGPTNEKLFF. CDR3 sequence (DNA): TGTGCCAGCAGCTTAGATCGGGACAGGGGACCAACTAATGAAAAACTGTTTTTT.